Below, 32 T cell receptor beta chains from the same sample are listed, as sequenced in a study of PD-L1 blockade in urothelial cancer. Noted time point: peripheral blood 6 weeks after treatment start. Only in-frame clones appear in the TCRdb table, and some are missing; sequencing was by immunoSEQ multiplex PCR. Among approximately 47,000 clones listed, approximately 80% were seen once. The starting material was PBMCs, obtained around atezolizumab (anti-PD-L1) treatment. The origin of the receptors is a man between 65 and 85 years old with urothelial cancer.

This clone was recorded at least ten times. V usage is TRBV5-1 and J usage is TRBJ2-7, with TRBD1 matching 8 bases. Looked up from germline, CDR1 is SGHRS and CDR2 is YFSETQ. The CDR3 sequence is 14 residues long. V lost 5 bases and J lost 3; bases outside the gene matches: 7. The CDR3 DNA reads TGCGCCAGCAGTCCCGGGACAGGCCACTACGAGCAGTACTTC. Translation gives CASSPGTGHYEQYF.

This clone was observed once. The chain uses TRBV29-1 and TRBJ2-5; D remains ambiguous. This CDR3 region has 13 residues. The germline gives CDR1 SQVTM, CDR2 ANQGSEA. With 4 bases removed from V and 4 bases from J, the gap between germline ends came to 13 bases. For the CDR3, the DNA is TGCAGCGTTGCCCAAATCCGAGGAGAGACCCAGTACTTC. This translates into CSVAQIRGETQYF.

The rearrangement joins TRBV29-1 to TRBJ2-3, with 8 bases lining up with TRBD1. Unmatched junction bases numbered 9, after V lost 6 bases and J lost 1 base. This CDR3 region has 15 residues. Looked up from germline, CDR1 is SQVTM and CDR2 is ANQGSEA. The CDR3 sequence is CSVQWDRWGTDTQYF. The CDR3 DNA reads TGCAGCGTCCAATGGGACAGGTGGGGCACAGATACGCAGTATTTT.

V is TRBV30 and J is TRBJ2-1; TRBD2 might be the D (5 bases). The CDR3 spans 13 residues. The germline CDR1 and CDR2 sequences are GTSNPN and SVGIG (reference sequence). The V end was cut by 0 bases, the J end by 9 bases, with 12 bases between. The CDR3 protein is CAWSVLLEAEQFF. CDR3 nucleotides: TGTGCCTGGAGTGTACTACTAGAGGCTGAGCAGTTCTTC.

This clone was seen only a few times. The V and J genes are TRBV28 and TRBJ1-5; maybe TRBD1 (6 bases). This CDR3 region has 17 residues. The germline gives CDR1 MDHEN, CDR2 SYDVKM. The V and J ends lost 4 bases and 0 bases respectively, with 16 bases between them. The CDR3 DNA reads as TGTGCCAGCAGTTGGGGGCACCCCCTCATTAGCAATCAGCCCCAGCATTTT. This sequence encodes CASSWGHPLISNQPQHF.

The V and J genes are TRBV12-2 and TRBJ2-7; the table's D call, TRBD2, has no DNA check behind it. TRBV12-2 has pseudogene status. This CDR3 has 17 residues. The CDR3 region is CASRSHGRRLIPYEQYF. The CDR3 region has the DNA TGTGCAAGTCGCAGCCACGGAAGGCGGCTAATACCCTACGAGCAGTACTTC.

This sequence joins TRBV6-5 and TRBJ2-1; maybe TRBD2 (6 bases). Germline CDR1 reads MNHEY; CDR2 reads SVGAGI. This CDR3 has 13 residues. The CDR3 sequence is CTRRRGTYNEQFF. CDR3 sequence (DNA): TGTACGAGACGGAGGGGCACCTACAATGAGCAGTTCTTC.

The chain joins TRBV10-2 to TRBJ2-7, with 7 nucleotides matching TRBD2. Germline loops: CDR1 WSHSY, CDR2 SAAADI. V gave up 8 bases and J gave up 7 bases; unmatched junction bases: 14. The CDR3 totals 14 residues. The CDR3 sequence: CASQGGEGLREQYF. CDR3 nucleotides: TGCGCCAGCCAAGGAGGGGAGGGCCTACGGGAGCAGTACTTC.

J is TRBJ2-7 and V is TRBV4-1; 13 positions match TRBD2. The CDR3 contains 17 residues. After removal of 2 bases from V and 7 bases from J, the junction contained 11 bases not matched to a gene. Germline V gene sequence: CDR1 MGHRA, CDR2 YSYEKL. The CDR3 sequence: CASSQLLGLAGAGEQYF. The CDR3 bases are TGCGCCAGCAGCCAACTTTTAGGACTAGCGGGAGCAGGGGAGCAGTACTTC.

This CDR3 is CASSIYRSSVDEQFF. CDR3 DNA sequence: TGTGCCAGTAGTATTTACCGCTCGTCGGTGGATGAGCAGTTCTTC. The chain links TRBV19 to TRBJ2-1; no clear D gene. V dropped 3 bases and J dropped 8 bases, with 17 bases sitting between them. The CDR3 has 15 amino acids. CDR1 is LNHDA and CDR2 is SQIVND in the germline V gene (reference sequence).

The CDR3 spells CASSQSEGARLGNQPQHF. DNA for the CDR3: TGCGCCAGCAGTCAATCGGAGGGGGCGCGTCTGGGCAATCAGCCCCAGCATTTT. V usage is TRBV23-1 and J usage is TRBJ1-5; 7 bases match TRBD1. TRBV23-1 is given ORF status, its function remaining uncertain. J lost 2 bases, V lost 0 bases, and 10 bases had no gene match. The CDR3 covers 18 residues.

The chain is built from TRBV6-1 and TRBJ1-4, with a possible D match to TRBD1 (5 bases). This CDR3 has 15 amino acids. Deletions cut 4 bases from V and 8 bases from J, with 17 bases between. Germline lookup yields CDR1 MNHNS and CDR2 SASEGT. The DNA of the CDR3 is TGTGCCAGCAGTGGGGCCGGAGGAGGGGCGGAAAAACTGTTTTTT. This codes for CASSGAGGGAEKLFF.

This chain uses TRBV5-1 with TRBJ2-5; 7 bases fit TRBD2. Germline loops: CDR1 SGHRS, CDR2 YFSETQ. The CDR3 runs to 14 residues. V was pared by 1 base and J by 3 bases, with 3 bases of the junction left unmatched. CDR3 sequence (DNA): TGCGCCAGCAGCTTGTGGCTAGCGGAAGAGACCCAGTACTTC. This translates into CASSLWLAEETQYF.

The genes are TRBV5-1 and TRBJ2-7; no reliable D call. Looked up from germline, CDR1 is SGHRS and CDR2 is YFSETQ. Deletions cut 1 base from V and 3 bases from J, with 11 bases between. CDR3 length: 14 residues. The CDR3 coding sequence is TGCGCCAGCAGCTTGACGACCCGAGGCTACGAGCAGTACTTC. Its protein is CASSLTTRGYEQYF.

This rearrangement joins TRBV28 to TRBJ2-7, with TRBD1 identical over 9 bases. Looked up from germline, CDR1 is MDHEN and CDR2 is SYDVKM. This CDR3 comprises 14 residues. The J segment lost 2 bases and the V segment lost 8 bases, leaving 7 bases of the junction unmatched. The CDR3 DNA follows: TGTGCCAGCCAAACTCGGACAGGGGCCTACGAGCAGTACTTC. This gives the protein CASQTRTGAYEQYF.

In nucleotides, the CDR3 is TGTGCCAGCACCCCTCATACATCGACAGGGAGCAATCAGCCCCAGCATTTT. Protein: CASTPHTSTGSNQPQHF. This chain joins TRBV7-8 and TRBJ1-5; 7 bases map to TRBD1. CDR3 size: 17 residues. CDR1 and CDR2 (germline): SGHVS, FQNEAQ. Trimming at V came to 7 bases and at J to 1 base, leaving 13 bases not matched to a gene.

This clone appeared a few times. This chain uses TRBV9 with TRBJ2-1; a possible D gene is TRBD2 (6 bases). This CDR3 contains 16 residues. Germline loops: CDR1 SGDLS, CDR2 YYNGEE. Trimming shortened V by 3 bases and J by 0 bases, and 13 bases separated the two germline ends. The CDR3 here is CASSGREGGSYNEQFF. CDR3 in DNA: TGTGCCAGCAGCGGGCGGGAAGGCGGCTCCTACAATGAGCAGTTCTTC.

This chain connects TRBV28 to TRBJ1-2; D possibly corresponds to TRBD1 (5 bases). Trimming stripped 10 bases from V and 1 base from J, with 22 bases between. This CDR3 is 16 amino acids long. Per germline, CDR1 MDHEN and CDR2 SYDVKM. CDR3 in DNA: TGTGCCATTCAAAGAGGAGGGACGGGTCGTAACTATGGCTACACCTTC. Translation gives CAIQRGGTGRNYGYTF.

The gene calls are TRBV9 and TRBJ2-1; D gene uncertain. Trimming took off 1 base at V and 6 bases at J, with 8 bases between the two ends. The CDR3 extends over 13 amino acids. CDR1 is SGDLS, CDR2 YYNGEE, per germline. For the CDR3, the DNA is TGTGCCAGCAGCGTAACAGTCTTCAATGAGCAGTTCTTC. It specifies CASSVTVFNEQFF.

The chain carries TRBV10-3 and TRBJ1-2; 7 nucleotides agree with TRBD1. Germline trimming cut 1 base from V and 3 bases from J; bases unmatched to any gene: 14. The CDR3 runs to 18 residues. In germline, CDR1 is ENHRY, CDR2 SYGVKD. The CDR3 sequence: CAISEFKTGNSGDYGYTF. Written as DNA, the CDR3 is TGTGCCATCAGTGAGTTTAAGACAGGGAATTCCGGAGACTATGGCTACACCTTC.

This sequence joins TRBV6-6 and TRBJ2-7; possibly TRBD1 for D (6 bases). V lost 6 bases to trimming and J lost 6 bases, with 21 bases between them. Germline V CDR1 and CDR2: MNHNY, SVGAGI (reference sequence). CDR3 length: 15 residues. The CDR3, as DNA: TGTGCCAGCAGCCCGAGGGGTCAGGGGTTGGGCGAGCAGTACTTC. Translation: CASSPRGQGLGEQYF.

V usage is TRBV2 and J usage is TRBJ2-7; TRBD2 is a possible D gene (6 bases). CDR3 length equals 15 residues. V lost 4 bases to trimming and J lost 2 bases, with 15 bases between them. Germline V CDR1 and CDR2: SNHLY, FYNNEI. The chain's CDR3 is CASSGGGTLTYEQYF. CDR3 DNA: TGTGCCAGCAGTGGGGGCGGGACCCTGACCTACGAGCAGTACTTC.

V gene TRBV10-1 combines with J gene TRBJ1-1; D not resolved. CDR1 and CDR2 (germline): WNHNN, SYGVQD (reference sequence). The CDR3 is 13 residues long. V lost 9 bases, J lost 1 base, and 12 bases lay in between. The CDR3 DNA reads TGCGCCAGTAAAATCGGTCCGAACACTGAAGCTTTCTTT. This codes for CASKIGPNTEAFF.

The CDR3 loop is CASSLGPGLNEETQYF. CDR3 nucleotide sequence: TGTGCCAGCAGCTTAGGCCCGGGACTGAATGAAGAGACCCAGTACTTC. The V and J genes are TRBV11-1 and TRBJ2-5, with a possible D match to TRBD2 (6 bases). CDR1 is SGHAT, CDR2 FQDESV, per germline (reference sequence). The germline V and J ends were trimmed by 1 base and 3 bases, with 15 bases remaining between them. This CDR3 spans 16 amino acids.

This clone appeared a few times. This chain connects TRBV29-1 to TRBJ1-2; D might be TRBD1 (5 bases). The CDR3 runs 13 residues. Trimming cost V 6 bases and J 4 bases, with 15 bases left between them. Looked up from germline, CDR1 is SQVTM and CDR2 is ANQGSEA. The chain's CDR3 is CSVGTQGGYGYTF. The DNA for the CDR3 is TGCAGCGTGGGCACCCAGGGTGGCTATGGCTACACCTTC.

This chain uses TRBV7-9 with TRBJ1-5; a possible D gene is TRBD1 (5 bases). With 5 bases removed from V and 7 bases from J, the gap between germline ends came to 12 bases. The CDR3 totals 13 residues. Germline V gene lookup returns CDR1 SEHNR and CDR2 FQNEAQ (reference sequence). The CDR3 region is CASSPDGGQPQHF. The DNA of the CDR3 is TGTGCCAGCAGCCCCGACGGGGGGCAGCCCCAGCATTTT.

V is TRBV6-4 and J is TRBJ2-1; 9 bases map to TRBD1. From germline, CDR1 is MRHNA and CDR2 SNTAGT. After removal of 5 bases from V and 6 bases from J, the junction contained 11 bases not matched to a gene. CDR3 length: 16 amino acids. CDR3 nucleotide sequence: TGTGCCAGCAGTCCGCAATGGGACAGGGTCGGCAATGAGCAGTTCTTC. Protein product: CASSPQWDRVGNEQFF.

This clone occurred once. The rearrangement joins TRBV7-9 to TRBJ2-3, with 10 positions matching TRBD2. After removal of 5 bases from V and 3 bases from J, the junction contained 2 bases not matched to a gene. The CDR3 has 14 residues. Germline lookup yields CDR1 SEHNR and CDR2 FQNEAQ (reference sequence). Here the CDR3 reads CASSTSGNTDTQYF. The CDR3 coding sequence is TGTGCCAGCAGCACTAGCGGGAATACAGATACGCAGTATTTT. Full variable domain (remainder filled in from reference TRBV7-9 and TRBJ2-3): DTGVSQNPRHKITKRGQNVTFRCDPISEHNRLYWYRQTLGQGPEFLTYFQNEAQLEKSRLLSDRFSAERPKGSFSTLEIQRTEQGDSAMYLCASSTSGNTDTQYFGPGTRLTVL.

The chain uses TRBV5-6 and TRBJ1-2, with TRBD1 identical over 7 bases. CDR1 is SGHDT and CDR2 is YYEEEE in the germline V gene. With 0 bases clipped from V and 4 bases from J, the junction kept 6 bases outside the gene matches. This CDR3 is 15 amino acids long. CDR3 coding DNA: TGTGCCAGCAGCTTGGTGACAGGGACCCCCTATGGCTACACCTTC. Protein product: CASSLVTGTPYGYTF.

The rearrangement links TRBV5-8 to TRBJ2-3; TRBD1 aligns across 8 bases. V shed 7 bases and J 2 bases; nucleotides not matched to a gene: 15. Looked up from germline, CDR1 is SGHTS and CDR2 is YDEGEE. CDR3 length: 17 residues. Written as DNA, the CDR3 is TGTGCCAGCCCACACGGAGACAGGGGTAAAAACACAGATACGCAGTATTTT. It yields the protein CASPHGDRGKNTDTQYF.

The chain has TRBV18 and TRBJ2-7, with 10 nucleotides matching TRBD2. Germline-derived CDR1 and CDR2 are KGHSH and LQKENI. J was trimmed by 6 bases and V by 4 bases; bases with no gene match: 6. CDR3 size: 14 residues. CDR3 loop: CASSLGTSAAEQYF. As DNA, the CDR3 is TGTGCCAGCTCACTTGGGACTAGCGCCGCCGAGCAGTACTTC. Full variable domain (outside the CDR3, taken from reference TRBV18 and TRBJ2-7): NAGVMQNPRHLVRRRGQEARLRCSPMKGHSHVYWYRQLPEEGLKFMVYLQKENIIDESGMPKERFSAEFPKEGPSILRIQQVVRGDSAAYFCASSLGTSAAEQYFGPGTRLTVT.

This chain joins TRBV11-3 and TRBJ2-1; 9 bases are shared with TRBD2. Germline V lookup: CDR1 SGHNT, CDR2 YENEEA. J was trimmed by 2 bases and V by 5 bases; bases with no gene match: 4. The CDR3 runs to 15 residues. CDR3 sequence: CASSLSGGTYNEQFF. CDR3 DNA sequence: TGTGCCAGCAGCCTGAGCGGGGGGACCTACAATGAGCAGTTCTTC.